This T cell receptor beta chain was sequenced in a study of human T cells and chemical hapten exposure. At the level of the study: Investigators sensitized roughly 2 cm by roughly 2 cm of upper inner arm skin with 2% DPC. The study's findings and limits: DPC sensitization did not alter TCRs above 1 in 1000 frequency.

Time point in this sample: patch test 1, 2 weeks after DPC sensitization. Treatment: therapeutic diphenylcyclopropenone sensitization with weekly scalp DPC. MiXCR was run by TCRdb on the RACE reads, yielding one entry per CDR3 protein. The sample holds 180,000 or so distinct CDR3 sequences, approximately 20% seen once. In the case of this clonotype: Its antigen is not known.

With V trimmed by 0 bases and J by 1 base, 22 bases remained unmatched. The CDR3 spans 23 residues. Germline V gives CDR1 SGHAT, CDR2 FQNNGV. The clonotype comes from a woman aged 50 to 60 with alopecia areata. Some clones in this sample may be carry-over from other donors' samples. The input for sequencing was whole blood, taken in connection with sensitization to the hapten diphenylcyclopropenone (DPC). The chain uses TRBV11-2 and TRBJ2-3, with 10 bases aligning to TRBD1. CDR3 region: CASSLDLGPGTGEIADGTDTQYF. In DNA, the CDR3 is TGTGCCAGCAGCTTAGATTTAGGGCCCGGGACAGGGGAAATTGCCGATGGCACAGATACGCAGTATTTT.